This TCR beta chain was sequenced during a study of shared clonotypes between healthy human individuals. The assay used deep level. Evenly divided among several immunoSEQ plates was the genomic DNA of each subset. Unsorted PBMC contributed 250 to 300 ng DNA, 30,000 or so T cell genomes, to each replicate PCR. The repertoire was sequenced with immunoSEQ multiplex PCR; TCRdb's copy has only in-frame clones and lacks some. The sample lists more than 450,000 clones; 79% were seen once. The TCR comes from a middle-aged woman in good health. Some clones in this sample may be carry-over from other donors' samples. The specimen was PBMCs.

The CDR3: CASTTYPNTGELFF. As DNA, the CDR3 is TGTGCCAGTACTACGTACCCGAACACCGGGGAGCTGTTTTTT. The chain employs TRBV19 and TRBJ2-2; D unresolved. This CDR3 spans 14 amino acids. With 7 bases removed from V and 0 bases from J, the gap between germline ends came to 9 bases. Germline CDR1 and CDR2: LNHDA and SQIVND (reference sequence).